Listed below are T cell receptor beta chains from one sample, sequenced in a study of blood T cell repertoires in COVID-19. TCRdb's copy holds only in-frame clones and misses some; the assay was immunoSEQ multiplex PCR. The table includes about 67,000 clones, about 89% detected once. Input material: peripheral blood. These receptors were taken from a man aged 45 to 65 with active COVID-19. Each CDR3 is given with its conserved first and last residue. D genes are given only for firm matches. Some rows have no size entry. The others give once, few or many, or a class for an expanded clone.

>TRBJ1-2|TRBV9|17|-|-
CASSVDRVTREESGYTF
TGTGCCAGCAGCGTAGACAGGGTCACCAGGGAAGAGTCTGGCTACACCTTC
>TRBJ1-1|TRBV25-1|13|-|-
CASSEGGGTEAFF
TGTGCCAGCAGTGAGGGGGGTGGCACTGAAGCTTTCTTT
>TRBJ2-3|TRBV11-2|13|-|-
CASSFMYADTQYF
TGTGCCAGCAGCTTTATGTACGCGGATACGCAGTATTTT
>TRBJ1-2|TRBV6-6|14|-|-
CASTQTTAGYGYTF
TGTGCCAGCACCCAGACAACAGCGGGGTATGGCTACACCTTC
>TRBJ1-2|TRBV6-2/TRBV6-3|17|-|-
CASSLTGWFPNIYGYTF
TGTGCCAGCAGCCTCACGGGTTGGTTTCCCAACATCTATGGCTACACCTTC
>TRBJ1-1|TRBV20-1|11|-|-
CSAIGRAEAFF
TGCAGTGCCATCGGGCGGGCTGAAGCTTTCTTT
>TRBJ1-2|TRBV12-5|11|TRBD1|once
CASGIAGGFTF
TGTGCTAGTGGTATCGCAGGGGGCTTCACCTTC
>TRBJ1-1|TRBV10-3|15|TRBD1|-
CATGGRGLWDTEAFF
TGTGCCACGGGCGGCAGGGGGCTCTGGGACACTGAAGCTTTCTTT
>TRBJ2-2|TRBV5-1|16|-|-
CASSLQSTFDTGELFF
TGCGCCAGCAGCTTGCAGTCCACCTTCGACACCGGGGAGCTGTTTTTT
>TRBJ2-5|TRBV13|16|TRBD1|-
CASSFLPGQGVETQYF
TGTGCCAGCAGCTTCCTACCGGGACAGGGTGTTGAGACCCAGTACTTC
>TRBJ2-1|TRBV11-2|17|TRBD2|-
CASSQRLAGGLYNEQFF
TGTGCCAGCAGCCAAAGACTAGCGGGAGGGTTATACAATGAGCAGTTCTTC
>TRBJ1-1|TRBV3-1/TRBV3-2|17|-|few
CASSQDATRGVNTEAFF
TGTGCCAGCAGCCAAGATGCGACGCGGGGGGTGAACACTGAAGCTTTCTTT
>TRBJ2-2|TRBV7-9|18|TRBD1|-
CASSSIFTGTANTGELFF
TGTGCCAGCAGCTCAATCTTTACCGGGACAGCAAACACCGGGGAGCTGTTTTTT
>TRBJ1-1|TRBV19|14|-|-
CASSIVPTGTEAFF
TGTGCCAGTAGTATAGTCCCAACCGGGACTGAAGCTTTCTTT
>TRBJ2-2|TRBV4-3|17|TRBD2|-
CASSQETSQTNTGELFF
TGCGCCAGCAGCCAAGAGACTAGCCAGACAAACACCGGGGAGCTGTTTTTT
>TRBJ2-1|TRBV28|16|TRBD1|-
CASTQPGTGYGNEQFF
TGTGCCAGCACCCAACCCGGGACAGGGTACGGAAATGAGCAGTTCTTC
>TRBJ1-2|TRBV27|15|-|-
CASSITGRKLYGYTF
TGTGCCAGCAGTATCACAGGGAGAAAACTATATGGCTACACCTTC
>TRBJ2-2|TRBV6-4|13|-|-
CASREQLSGELFF
TGTGCCAGCAGAGAACAATTATCCGGGGAGCTGTTTTTT
>TRBJ2-1|TRBV18|16|-|-
CASSSEGWSSYNEQFF
TGTGCCAGCTCATCGGAGGGGTGGAGCTCCTACAATGAGCAGTTCTTC
>TRBJ2-7|TRBV6-1|15|TRBD2|-
CASSENLGRADEQYF
TGTGCCAGCAGTGAAAATCTCGGGAGGGCCGACGAGCAGTACTTC
>TRBJ2-3|TRBV7-9|15|TRBD1|few
CASSSWTGGNDTQYF
TGTGCCAGCAGCTCCTGGACAGGGGGAAACGATACGCAGTATTTT
>TRBJ2-7|TRBV3-1/TRBV3-2|11|-|-
CASRGSYEQYF
TGTGCCAGCCGGGGATCCTACGAGCAGTACTTC
>TRBJ2-7|TRBV2|14|-|-
CASINRLSSYEQYF
TGTGCCAGCATCAACAGATTAAGCTCCTACGAGCAGTACTTC
>TRBJ2-3|TRBV19|16|TRBD1|-
CASSGPRTGETDTQYF
TGTGCCAGTAGTGGCCCCCGGACAGGGGAAACAGATACGCAGTATTTT
>TRBJ2-2|TRBV5-1|15|TRBD1|few
CASSLEQGYTGELFF
TGCGCCAGCAGCTTGGAACAGGGGTACACCGGGGAGCTGTTTTTT